This T cell receptor (beta chain) was sequenced for a study of T cells in Graves' hyperthyroidism and ophthalmopathy. No progression to ophthalmopathy during 18 months of follow-up defined stable disease. Uncontrolled infection, other autoimmune disease, pregnancy or lactation barred patients from enrollment. Thyroid ultrasound, orbital computed tomography, clinical symptoms, and serum thyroxine and TRAb underpinned diagnoses. Amplification targeted TCR beta CDR3 regions from RNA transcripts. The TCR CDR3 first-round RT-PCR relied on the HTBI primer set. A single record per CDR3 protein comes from TCRdb applying MiXCR to the multiplex PCR reads. The repertoire has under 300,000 distinct CDR3 sequences, around 13% of them found once; the top ten carry 7.9%. Looked up from germline, CDR1 is MNHNS and CDR2 is SASEGT. Trimming took off 5 bases at V and 4 bases at J, with 13 bases between the two ends. The CDR3 length is 14 residues.

The rearrangement uses TRBV6-1 and TRBJ2-3; possibly TRBD1 for D (5 bases). The origin of this receptor is a woman aged 40 to 50 with Graves' hyperthyroidism. The material sequenced was blood. CDR3 sequence: CASSSVQGPDTQYF. The CDR3, as DNA: TGTGCCAGCAGTTCGGTCCAGGGCCCAGATACGCAGTATTTT.